The 11 T cell receptor beta chains listed next were all sequenced from one sample in a study of blood T cell repertoires in COVID-19. Sequencing used immunoSEQ multiplex PCR; TCRdb keeps in-frame clones, though not all of them. The sample holds roughly 200,000 clones, under 90% seen once. Sequenced: PBMCs or T cells enriched from blood (not recorded which). All receptors come from a woman between 50 and 59 years old who had been exposed to COVID-19.

This clone has a single count. V gene TRBV19 combines with J gene TRBJ1-6; 11 bases map to TRBD1. Germline CDR1 LNHDA, CDR2 SQIVND (reference sequence). The CDR3 extends over 16 amino acids. The trim removed 6 bases at V and 2 bases at J, leaving 3 bases unmatched. The CDR3 sequence: CASSQGQGAYNSPLHF. In nucleotides, the CDR3 is TGTGCCAGTAGCCAGGGACAGGGGGCCTATAATTCACCCCTCCACTTT.

Worth noting for this clone: The same CDR3 arises from other DNA sequences in this sample as well. The chain has TRBV12-3 or TRBV12-4 and TRBJ1-2; no clear D. Trimming removed 6 bases from V and 7 bases from J, with 9 bases in between. This CDR3 comprises 11 residues. CDR3 in DNA: TGTGCCAGCAGCCTAGGAGGTGGCTACACCTTC. Encoded protein: CASSLGGGYTF.

The table lists this clone with a count of one. The rearrangement links TRBV29-1 to TRBJ2-3; 8 bases map to TRBD1. CDR3 length: 18 amino acids. Germline V gene sequence: CDR1 SQVTM, CDR2 ANQGSEA. The V segment lost 6 bases and the J segment 1 base; nucleotides outside the gene matches: 18. This chain's CDR3 is CSVRTGIGLPGGTDTQYF. In nucleotides, the CDR3 is TGCAGCGTGAGGACAGGGATAGGGCTGCCTGGTGGCACAGATACGCAGTATTTT.

J is TRBJ1-5 and V is TRBV5-6, with 9 bases that match TRBD1. This CDR3 has 16 residues. Germline CDR1 and CDR2: SGHDT and YYEEEE. V was clipped by 4 bases and J by 5 bases; unmatched bases: 10. The CDR3 spells CASSELGQGSDQPQHF. The DNA of the CDR3 is TGTGCCAGCAGCGAACTTGGACAGGGGAGCGATCAGCCCCAGCATTTT. Drawing the rest from reference TRBV5-6 and TRBJ1-5, the complete variable domain is DAGVTQSPTHLIKTRGQQVTLRCSPKSGHDTVSWYQQALGQGPQFIFQYYEEEERQRGNFPDRFSGHQFPNYSSELNVNALLLGDSALYLCASSELGQGSDQPQHFGDGTRLSIL.

The V gene is TRBV18, the J gene TRBJ2-3; 9 nucleotides match TRBD2. Germline CDR1 KGHSH, CDR2 LQKENI. CDR3 length: 17 residues. The V and J ends lost 3 bases and 2 bases, in that order; junction bases with no gene match: 9. In DNA, the CDR3 is TGTGCCAGCTCACCTCATAGGCTAGCGGGGACCACAGATACGCAGTATTTT. As protein: CASSPHRLAGTTDTQYF.

The genes are TRBV7-8 and TRBJ1-1; D not resolved. This CDR3 spans 13 amino acids. V lost 5 bases, J lost 5 bases, and 12 bases lay in between. The V gene's germline CDR1 is SGHVS and CDR2 FQNEAQ. CDR3 in DNA: TGTGCCAGCAGCATCCTCAGGTGGACTGAAGCTTTCTTT. It translates to CASSILRWTEAFF.

The chain employs TRBV11-2 and TRBJ2-6; TRBD1 agrees at 7 bases. Per germline, CDR1 SGHAT and CDR2 FQNNGV. V dropped 3 bases and J dropped 1; count of bases not matched to a gene: 3. The CDR3 loop spans 16 amino acids. The CDR3 DNA follows: TGTGCCAGCAGCTTCCCGACAGGGTCTGGGGCCAACGTCCTGACTTTC. It codes for CASSFPTGSGANVLTF.

The chain combines TRBV6-5 with TRBJ1-1, with 7 bases matching TRBD1. Germline V gene lookup returns CDR1 MNHEY and CDR2 SVGAGI. CDR3 length: 14 residues. Trimming took 6 bases from V and 5 from J; bases not matched to a gene: 9. CDR3: CASSRDRVTTEAFF. CDR3 coding DNA: TGTGCCAGCAGCCGAGACAGGGTAACAACTGAAGCTTTCTTT.

This chain connects TRBV3-1 (or the pseudogene TRBV3-2) to TRBJ1-5; D not certain. The germline V and J ends were trimmed by 3 bases and 4 bases, with 7 bases remaining between them. The CDR3 has 13 residues. Looked up from germline, CDR1 is LGHDT and CDR2 is YNNKEL (reference sequence). The CDR3 sequence is CASSQNLNQPQHF. CDR3 coding DNA: TGTGCCAGCAGCCAGAACCTAAATCAGCCCCAGCATTTT.

This clone showed up just a few times. The chain uses TRBV4-1 and TRBJ1-4; no firm D call. The CDR3 runs 13 residues. Trimming left V 4 bases short and J 8 bases short, with 11 bases between. Germline loops: CDR1 MGHRA, CDR2 YSYEKL. CDR3 sequence: CASSLETEEKLFF. DNA for the CDR3: TGCGCCAGCAGCCTAGAAACTGAAGAAAAACTGTTTTTT.

The rearrangement joins TRBV10-1 to TRBJ1-1; D uncertain. The CDR3 has 16 amino acids. V lost 6 bases and J lost 2, with 19 bases in between. Germline CDR1 and CDR2: WNHNN and SYGVQD (reference sequence). CDR3 DNA: TGCGCCAGCAGCCATGATCGGACTAATCAAAACACTGAAGCTTTCTTT. Its protein is CASSHDRTNQNTEAFF.